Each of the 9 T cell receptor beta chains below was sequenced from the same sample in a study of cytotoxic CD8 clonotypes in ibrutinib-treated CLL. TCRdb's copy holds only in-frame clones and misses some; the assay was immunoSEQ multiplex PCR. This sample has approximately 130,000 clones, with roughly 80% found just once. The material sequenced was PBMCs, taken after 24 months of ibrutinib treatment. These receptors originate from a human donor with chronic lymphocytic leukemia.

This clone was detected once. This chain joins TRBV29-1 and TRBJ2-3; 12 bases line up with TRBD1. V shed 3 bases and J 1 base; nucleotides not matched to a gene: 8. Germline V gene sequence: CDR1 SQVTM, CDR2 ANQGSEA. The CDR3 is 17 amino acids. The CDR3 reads CSVDRDRGRIGTDTQYF. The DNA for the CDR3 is TGCAGCGTTGATCGGGACAGGGGGCGTATCGGCACAGATACGCAGTATTTT.

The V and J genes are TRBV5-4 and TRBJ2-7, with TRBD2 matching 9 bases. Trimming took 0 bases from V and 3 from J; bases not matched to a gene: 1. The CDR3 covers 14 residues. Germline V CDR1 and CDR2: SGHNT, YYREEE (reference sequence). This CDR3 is CASSLGAGGYEQYF. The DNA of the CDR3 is TGTGCCAGCAGCTTGGGAGCGGGGGGCTACGAGCAGTACTTC.

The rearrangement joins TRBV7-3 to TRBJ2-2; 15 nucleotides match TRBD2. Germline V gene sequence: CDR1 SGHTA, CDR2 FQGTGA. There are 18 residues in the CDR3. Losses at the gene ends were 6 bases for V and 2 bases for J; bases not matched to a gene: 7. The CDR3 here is CASRPGTSGGPNTGELFF. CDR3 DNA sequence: TGTGCCAGCAGACCCGGGACTAGCGGGGGGCCCAACACCGGGGAGCTGTTTTTT.

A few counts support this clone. CDR3 coding DNA: TGTGCCACCCAGGGACAGGGTGATTCACCCCTCCACTTT. Protein product: CATQGQGDSPLHF. V is TRBV2 and J is TRBJ1-6; 9 bases line up with TRBD1. CDR3 length equals 13 residues. Per germline, CDR1 SNHLY and CDR2 FYNNEI. V lost 10 bases, J lost 8 bases, and 6 bases stayed unmatched.

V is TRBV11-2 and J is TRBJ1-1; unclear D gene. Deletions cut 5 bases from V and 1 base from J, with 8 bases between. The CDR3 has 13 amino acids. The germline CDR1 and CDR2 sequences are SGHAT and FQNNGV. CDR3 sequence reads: CASSPSGNTEAFF. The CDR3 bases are TGTGCCAGCAGCCCATCGGGGAACACTGAAGCTTTCTTT.

CDR3 amino acids: CSAAGQYSYEQYF. The CDR3 DNA sequence: TGCAGCGCCGCGGGACAGTACTCCTACGAGCAGTACTTC. The V gene is TRBV29-1, the J gene TRBJ2-7, with D perhaps TRBD1 (7 bases). The CDR3 consists of 13 residues. CDR1 is SQVTM and CDR2 is ANQGSEA in the germline V gene. V was cut by 7 bases and J by 0 bases, with 13 bases left in between.

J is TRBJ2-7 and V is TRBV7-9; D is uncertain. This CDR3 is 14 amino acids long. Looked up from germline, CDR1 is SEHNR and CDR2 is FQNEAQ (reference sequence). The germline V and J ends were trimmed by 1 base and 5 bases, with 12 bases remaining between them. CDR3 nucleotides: TGTGCCAGCAGCTTAGGCGCTAGTCTTGACGAGCAGTACTTC. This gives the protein CASSLGASLDEQYF.

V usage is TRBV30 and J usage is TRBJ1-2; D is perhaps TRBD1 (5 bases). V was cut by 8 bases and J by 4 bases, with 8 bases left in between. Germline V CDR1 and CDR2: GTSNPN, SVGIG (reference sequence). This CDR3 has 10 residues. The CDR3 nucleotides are TGTGCCGCTGACAGCTATGGCTACACCTTC. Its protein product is CAADSYGYTF.

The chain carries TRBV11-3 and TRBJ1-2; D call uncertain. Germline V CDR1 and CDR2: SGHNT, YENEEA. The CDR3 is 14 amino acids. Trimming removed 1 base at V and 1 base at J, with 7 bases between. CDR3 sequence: CASSLVKHNYGYTF. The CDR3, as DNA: TGTGCCAGCAGCTTAGTCAAACATAACTATGGCTACACCTTC.